This TCR beta chain came from a study of T cell responses to AZD1222 COVID-19 vaccine. V shed 6 bases and J 5 bases; nucleotides not matched to a gene: 8. Germline V gene lookup returns CDR1 MNHNS and CDR2 SASEGT. This CDR3 is 14 amino acids long. Libraries were prepared by immunoSEQ multiplex PCR; TCRdb keeps only in-frame clonotypes and omits some of them. The data contain 150,000 to 200,000 clones, more than 75% of them singletons. V usage is TRBV6-1 and J usage is TRBJ2-5, with 8 nucleotides matching TRBD2. This receptor was obtained from an adult in good health. The material was peripheral blood, obtained on day 0 of AZD1222 vaccination. CDR3 DNA: TGTGCCAGCAGATCAGCGGGAGTTAAGGAGACCCAGTACTTC. Translating it yields CASRSAGVKETQYF.